The TCR beta chain described here comes from a study of T cell repertoires in cytomegalovirus infection. TCRdb fed the reads into MiXCR, producing one record per CDR3 protein. Here the sample spans approximately 400,000 distinct CDR3 sequences, about a third being singletons. This clonotype was observed a handful of times. Its specificity is unknown. Study-wide results and limits: Carriage of CMV together with the relevant HLA was identifiable through cumulative public TCR beta family frequency.

The TCR originated in a human donor in good health (CMV status not recorded). Some clones in this sample may be carry-over from other donors' samples. The source material was PBMCs.

The CDR3 nucleotides are TGCGCCAGCAGGGGAGGGACAGATACGCAGTATTTT. It yields the protein CASRGGTDTQYF. The gene calls are TRBV5-1 and TRBJ2-3; TRBD2 aligns across 7 bases. V was clipped by 5 bases and J by 3 bases; unmatched bases: 0. Germline values: CDR1 SGHRS, CDR2 YFSETQ. The CDR3 covers 12 residues. Looking up the rest from reference TRBV5-1 and TRBJ2-3 gives the full variable domain: KAGVTQTPRYLIKTRGQQVTLSCSPISGHRSVSWYQQTPGQGLQFLFEYFSETQRNKGNFPGRFSGRQFSNSRSEMNVSTLELGDSALYLCASRGGTDTQYFGPGTRLTVL.